The 27 T cell receptor beta chains below all came from one sample that was sequenced in a study of blood T cell repertoires in COVID-19. Produced via immunoSEQ multiplex PCR; TCRdb's table is partial and in-frame only. The sample includes about 120,000 clones, around 90% of them seen just once. The sample was peripheral blood. The receptor set was obtained from a woman in her forties or fifties with active or convalescent COVID-19.

The DNA of the CDR3 is TGCGCCAGCAGCCAAGTGACAAGGGGTTCAGATACGCAGTATTTT. Its translation is CASSQVTRGSDTQYF. V and J are TRBV4-1 and TRBJ2-3, with a weak D call TRBD1 (5 bases). In germline, CDR1 is MGHRA, CDR2 YSYEKL. V lost 1 base to trimming and J lost 4 bases, with 12 bases between them. This CDR3 has 15 amino acids.

V usage is TRBV24-1 and J usage is TRBJ2-7, with D hard to call. Per the germline V gene, CDR1 is KGHDR and CDR2 is SFDVKD. The V end lost 5 bases, the J end lost 5 bases, and 12 bases lay between the germline ends. CDR3 length equals 13 residues. Here the CDR3 reads CATSGPTQNEQYF. Written as DNA, the CDR3 is TGTGCCACCAGTGGTCCCACCCAGAACGAGCAGTACTTC.

This chain joins TRBV10-3 and TRBJ2-1; possible D gene TRBD2, 6 bases. Germline CDR1 and CDR2: ENHRY and SYGVKD. Trimming shortened V by 11 bases and J by 5 bases, and 10 bases separated the two germline ends. This CDR3 is built from 11 residues. The DNA for the CDR3 is TGTGCCGTCCGGGGGAACAATGAGCAGTTCTTC. This sequence encodes CAVRGNNEQFF.

Only one count was recorded for this clone. The CDR3 DNA sequence: TGTGCCAGCAGCGCCCCGGGACTAGCTGAATACAATGAGCAGTTCTTC. It yields the protein CASSAPGLAEYNEQFF. The V call is TRBV9, the J call TRBJ2-1; 9 bases line up with TRBD2. The CDR3 is 16 amino acids. Germline assignment: CDR1 SGDLS and CDR2 YYNGEE. J was trimmed by 4 bases and V by 3 bases; bases with no gene match: 8. The full variable domain, in which reference TRBV9 and TRBJ2-1 provide the parts outside the CDR3, is DSGVTQTPKHLITATGQRVTLRCSPRSGDLSVYWYQQSLDQGLQFLIQYYNGEERAKGNILERFSAQQFPDLHSELNLSSLELGDSALYFCASSAPGLAEYNEQFFGPGTRLTVL.

The J gene is TRBJ2-3, the V gene TRBV12-3 or TRBV12-4; TRBD2 agrees at 8 bases. The CDR3 consists of 13 residues. J was trimmed by 5 bases and V by 7 bases; bases with no gene match: 5. Written as DNA, the CDR3 is TGTGCCAGCACCCGGGGGGGAGGAGATACGCAGTATTTT. Its protein product is CASTRGGGDTQYF.

This rearrangement joins TRBV10-3 to TRBJ1-1; 7 bases match TRBD1. V was pared by 4 bases and J by 8 bases, with 4 bases of the junction left unmatched. CDR3 length: 12 amino acids. Germline V lookup: CDR1 ENHRY, CDR2 SYGVKD. This chain's CDR3 is CAISAMGQEAFF. Written as DNA, the CDR3 is TGTGCCATCAGTGCAATGGGACAGGAAGCTTTCTTT.

This clone came up once. The junction and the germline gene differ at one end; a read error may be behind it. The V gene is TRBV7-7, the J gene TRBJ1-5; D is perhaps TRBD1 (5 bases). There are 13 residues in the CDR3. CDR1 SSHAT and CDR2 FNYEAQ come from the germline V gene (reference sequence). The chain's CDR3 is CASSLDRGQPQHF. The CDR3 nucleotides read TGTGCTAGCAGCTTAGACCGGGGGCAGCCCCAGCATTTT.

The chain is built from TRBV11-2 and TRBJ1-2, with D possibly TRBD1 on 5 matching bases. The CDR3 has 13 amino acids. V shed 4 bases and J shed 8 bases, with 14 bases lying between them. CDR1 is SGHAT and CDR2 is FQNNGV in the germline V gene. The CDR3 sequence: CASSYHRSEGYTF. The CDR3 DNA follows: TGTGCCAGCAGCTACCACAGGTCGGAAGGCTACACCTTC.

The chain combines TRBV7-6 with TRBJ2-1, with 7 bases that match TRBD1. V lost 6 bases to trimming and J lost 2 bases; unmatched junction nucleotides: 7. CDR3 size: 15 residues. Germline V gene sequence: CDR1 SGHVS, CDR2 FNYEAQ. CDR3 DNA sequence: TGTGCCAGCAGTCCAAGGACAGGTGCCTACAATGAGCAGTTCTTC. Translation gives CASSPRTGAYNEQFF. Complete variable domain (other parts from reference TRBV7-6 and TRBJ2-1): GAGVSQSPRYKVTKRGQDVALRCDPISGHVSLYWYRQALGQGPEFLTYFNYEAQQDKSGLPNDRFSAERPEGSISTLTIQRTEQRDSAMYRCASSPRTGAYNEQFFGPGTRLTVL.

The table lists this clone with a count of one. This chain connects TRBV28 to TRBJ1-4, with TRBD1 matching 8 bases. Germline V CDR1 and CDR2: MDHEN, SYDVKM. The CDR3 has 15 amino acids. J lost 7 bases, V lost 7 bases, and 11 bases had no gene match. The CDR3 DNA reads as TGTGCCAGCACCCCCTGGACAGGGCGGGGTGAAAAACTGTTTTTT. Translation gives CASTPWTGRGEKLFF.

This clone came up once. The chain uses TRBV5-4 and TRBJ2-7, with 12 bases matching TRBD2. The CDR3 totals 14 residues. Unmatched junction bases numbered 3, after V lost 8 bases and J lost 0 bases. Germline V gives CDR1 SGHNT, CDR2 YYREEE (reference sequence). As DNA, the CDR3 is TGTGCCAGTACGACTAGCGGGAGCTCCTACGAGCAGTACTTC. Translated, it gives CASTTSGSSYEQYF.

The chain recombines TRBV7-3 with TRBJ1-2; D gene ambiguous. CDR1 and CDR2 (germline): SGHTA, FQGTGA. The CDR3 extends over 14 amino acids. The ends were cut back, 5 bases at V and 0 bases at J, with 10 bases in the middle. The CDR3 DNA follows: TGTGCCAGCAGCCCCGGCGGAGCTAACTATGGCTACACCTTC. Its protein is CASSPGGANYGYTF. The full variable domain, with the rest looked up from reference TRBV7-3 and TRBJ1-2, is GAGVSQTPSNKVTEKGKYVELRCDPISGHTALYWYRQSLGQGPEFLIYFQGTGAADDSGLPNDRFFAVRPEGSVSTLKIQRTERGDSAVYLCASSPGGANYGYTFGSGTRLTVV.

This chain uses TRBV28 with TRBJ1-2; TRBD1 is a possible D gene (6 bases). CDR1 and CDR2 from the germline V gene are MDHEN and SYDVKM. Trimming pared 4 bases from V and 8 bases from J, leaving 11 bases between. The CDR3 runs 12 residues. The DNA of the CDR3 is TGTGCCAGCAGTTCGATGGGACAAGGCTACACCTTC. Its translation: CASSSMGQGYTF.

CDR3 sequence reads: CASSLVGGAGDEQFF. CDR3 nucleotide sequence: TGTGCCAGCAGTTTAGTAGGGGGGGCTGGGGATGAGCAGTTCTTC. The J gene is TRBJ2-1, the V gene TRBV28, with a possible D match to TRBD2 (7 bases). V lost 2 bases and J 8 bases, leaving 16 bases between the germline ends. CDR3 length equals 15 residues. The germline CDR1 and CDR2 sequences are MDHEN and SYDVKM.

V usage is TRBV5-1 and J usage is TRBJ2-1; possibly TRBD2 for D (6 bases). Looked up from germline, CDR1 is SGHRS and CDR2 is YFSETQ. Trimming removed 6 bases at V and 2 bases at J, with 12 bases between. CDR3 size: 14 residues. The CDR3 region is CASTGGGTYNEQFF. The CDR3 nucleotides are TGCGCCAGCACCGGGGGAGGCACCTACAATGAGCAGTTCTTC.

The J gene is TRBJ2-7, the V gene TRBV24-1; D may be TRBD2 (5 bases). The CDR3 runs 13 residues. Germline CDR1 reads KGHDR; CDR2 reads SFDVKD. V lost 6 bases to trimming and J lost 2 bases, with 10 bases between them. CDR3 sequence reads: CATSNRLPYEQYF. CDR3 coding DNA: TGTGCCACCAGTAATCGACTACCCTACGAGCAGTACTTC.

The chain recombines TRBV7-2 with TRBJ1-6; D is undetermined. CDR1 and CDR2 (germline): SGHTA, FQGNSA. The CDR3 is made up of 14 amino acids. Trimming pared 7 bases from V and 9 bases from J, leaving 16 bases between. CDR3 sequence: CASTLTTLGSPLHF. CDR3 nucleotides: TGTGCCAGCACCCTCACCACTCTAGGTTCACCCCTCCACTTT.

The chain recombines TRBV7-3 with TRBJ2-2; D remains unclear. The germline V gene has CDR1 SGHTA and CDR2 FQGTGA. CDR3 size: 13 residues. Trimming cost V 6 bases and J 1 base, with 6 bases left between them. The CDR3 spells CASSGRNTGELFF. CDR3 DNA: TGTGCCAGCAGTGGCCGGAACACCGGGGAGCTGTTTTTT.

The chain employs TRBV5-1 and TRBJ2-1, with 10 bases lining up with TRBD2. Germline CDR1 is SGHRS and CDR2 is YFSETQ. The CDR3 spans 15 residues. Trimming cost V 4 bases and J 8 bases; bases outside gene matches: 9. In DNA form, the CDR3 reads TGCGCCAGCAGCCTTCAGACTAGCGGGCTGGATGAGCAGTTCTTC. This translates into CASSLQTSGLDEQFF. The full variable domain, in which reference TRBV5-1 and TRBJ2-1 provide the parts outside the CDR3, is KAGVTQTPRYLIKTRGQQVTLSCSPISGHRSVSWYQQTPGQGLQFLFEYFSETQRNKGNFPGRFSGRQFSNSRSEMNVSTLELGDSALYLCASSLQTSGLDEQFFGPGTRLTVL.

The chain combines TRBV10-1 with TRBJ2-1; D ambiguous. The V end lost 4 bases, the J end lost 4 bases, and 17 bases lay between the germline ends. CDR3 length: 16 residues. Looked up from germline, CDR1 is WNHNN and CDR2 is SYGVQD (reference sequence). In nucleotides, the CDR3 is TGCGCCAGCAGTGCACCCACTACTCTCGTGTACAATGAGCAGTTCTTC. Translating it yields CASSAPTTLVYNEQFF.

The J gene is TRBJ2-7, the V gene TRBV15, with D tentatively TRBD2 (5 bases). Trimming shortened V by 0 bases and J by 3 bases, and 9 bases separated the two germline ends. This CDR3 has 14 residues. The germline gives CDR1 LNHNV, CDR2 YYDKDF (reference sequence). CDR3 nucleotides: TGTGCCACCAGCAGAGATCTTAGCGACTACGAGCAGTACTTC. This sequence encodes CATSRDLSDYEQYF.

V usage is TRBV12-3 or TRBV12-4 and J usage is TRBJ1-1, with D perhaps TRBD1 (5 bases). The V and J ends lost 3 bases and 8 bases respectively, with 13 bases between them. CDR3 length: 13 amino acids. As DNA, the CDR3 is TGTGCCAGCAGTTTGGATTCCAGGACAGAAGCTTTCTTT. The encoded protein is CASSLDSRTEAFF.

This clone was detected a few times. The chain has TRBV28 and TRBJ1-5; D is uncertain. Germline CDR1 reads MDHEN; CDR2 reads SYDVKM. This CDR3 comprises 13 residues. Trimming removed 4 bases from V and 7 bases from J, with 11 bases in between. The chain's CDR3 is CASSSGRGQPQHF. Here the CDR3 DNA reads TGTGCCAGCAGTTCGGGGAGAGGGCAGCCCCAGCATTTT.

This chain uses TRBV19 with TRBJ2-3, with no clear D. V was cut by 10 bases and J by 3 bases, with 8 bases left in between. The length of the CDR3 is 11 residues. Germline V gives CDR1 LNHDA, CDR2 SQIVND (reference sequence). CDR3 region: CATQYTDTQYF. Written as DNA, the CDR3 is TGTGCCACCCAGTATACAGATACGCAGTATTTT.

The V and J genes are TRBV5-1 and TRBJ2-3, with 8 nucleotides matching TRBD2. The CDR3 totals 16 residues. Germline V CDR1 and CDR2: SGHRS, YFSETQ. V was clipped by 4 bases and J by 6 bases; unmatched bases: 13. The CDR3 DNA is TGCGCCAGCAGCGCTACTAGCGGCACGAGGTCGGATACGCAGTATTTT. It encodes CASSATSGTRSDTQYF.

This chain connects TRBV21-1 to TRBJ2-7; the table's D call TRBD2 went unverified against the DNA. TRBV21-1 is described as a pseudogene. The CDR3 runs 14 residues. CDR3 coding DNA: TGTGCCAGCAGCAAAACGACTGCCCCCTACGAGCAGTACTTC. This encodes CASSKTTAPYEQYF.

This sequence joins TRBV6-5 and TRBJ2-6; D gene unclear. Trimming took off 5 bases at V and 0 bases at J, with 8 bases between the two ends. The CDR3 covers 15 residues. Germline values: CDR1 MNHEY, CDR2 SVGAGI. This CDR3 is CASSPPDSGANVLTF. In DNA, the CDR3 is TGTGCCAGCAGTCCACCAGACTCTGGGGCCAACGTCCTGACTTTC.